The entry below gives a single T cell receptor beta chain sequence along with its context. Its antigen is currently unknown. These data are taken from a study of T cell repertoires in ileal Crohn's disease. At the level of the study: M6 samples are neoterminal ileum biopsies from postoperative colonoscopy.

Here immunoSEQ multiplex PCR was the method, and the copy in TCRdb shows in-frame clones only, minus some. Of around 4,500 clones listed, 65% to 85% are singletons. Time point: neoterminal ileum biopsy at postoperative endoscopy, about 6 months after surgery. Overall study results and limits: Active smokers at surgery had more clonal expansions than non-smokers. Every patient over 26.8% clonality showed endoscopic recurrence.

This receptor was taken from an adult with Crohn's disease. The source material was ileal tissue.

The CDR3 is CASSQGGFSGPTSTDTQYF. As DNA, the CDR3 is TGTGCCAGCAGCCAAGGCGGGTTTAGCGGGCCTACTAGCACAGATACGCAGTATTTT. The chain uses TRBV14 and TRBJ2-3; 7 bases line up with TRBD2. The CDR3 runs to 19 residues. V was pared by 1 base and J by 0 bases, with 13 bases of the junction left unmatched. The germline gives CDR1 SGHDN, CDR2 FVKESK.